The 18 T cell receptor beta chains in this list originate from one sample, sequenced in a study of cytomegalovirus exposure and HLA in healthy donors. The PCR made use of 60 Vbeta and 13 Jbeta primers. Sequencing used immunoSEQ multiplex PCR; TCRdb keeps in-frame clones, though not all of them. There are around 180,000 clones in the sample; roughly 80% occur only once, and more than 0.4% lies in the top ten. The sample taken for sequencing was PBMCs. Receptors were obtained from a woman aged 50 to 60 in good health and CMV-seronegative.

The gene calls are TRBV5-1 and TRBJ2-7; 7 bases are a match to TRBD1. This CDR3 spans 13 amino acids. CDR1 SGHRS and CDR2 YFSETQ come from the germline V gene. Trimming cost V 4 bases and J 4 bases; bases outside gene matches: 5. CDR3 coding DNA: TGCGCCAGCAGCCCGCAGGGGGAATACGAGCAGTACTTC. This codes for CASSPQGEYEQYF.

A single count supports this clone. This chain uses TRBV5-1 with TRBJ2-1; TRBD2 aligns across 7 bases. V lost 4 bases and J lost 7; bases outside the gene matches: 5. The CDR3 runs to 13 residues. Germline CDR1 reads SGHRS; CDR2 reads YFSETQ. The DNA for the CDR3 is TGCGCCAGCAGCGGGGGAGGGAGGAATGAGCAGTTCTTC. Residues: CASSGGGRNEQFF. The whole variable domain, remainder taken from reference TRBV5-1 and TRBJ2-1, is KAGVTQTPRYLIKTRGQQVTLSCSPISGHRSVSWYQQTPGQGLQFLFEYFSETQRNKGNFPGRFSGRQFSNSRSEMNVSTLELGDSALYLCASSGGGRNEQFFGPGTRLTVL.

This chain connects TRBV7-2 to TRBJ1-2; D unclear. Germline V gives CDR1 SGHTA, CDR2 FQGNSA. The CDR3 loop spans 11 amino acids. V was clipped by 6 bases and J by 8 bases, with 10 bases between them. The CDR3 region is CASSPRLGYTF. As DNA, the CDR3 is TGTGCCAGCAGTCCTAGACTGGGCTACACCTTC.

The chain combines TRBV13 with TRBJ2-1; 7 nucleotides agree with TRBD2. The trim removed 0 bases at V and 9 bases at J, leaving 26 bases unmatched. Germline V gene sequence: CDR1 PRHDT, CDR2 FYEKMQ (reference sequence). The CDR3 spans 21 residues. CDR3 nucleotides: TGTGCCAGCAGCTTAGGCCCGTACCCTCAGACCCCAGCCGCGGGGAGGGGTGAGCAGTTCTTC. Encoded protein: CASSLGPYPQTPAAGRGEQFF.

The V call is TRBV15, the J call TRBJ1-2; D gene uncertain. In germline, CDR1 is LNHNV, CDR2 YYDKDF (reference sequence). The CDR3 has 15 amino acids. V was pared by 0 bases and J by 2 bases, with 10 bases between. CDR3 bases: TGTGCCACCAGCAGAGATCTGGCGGCAAACTATGGCTACACCTTC. Translating it yields CATSRDLAANYGYTF. Full variable domain (outside the CDR3, taken from reference TRBV15 and TRBJ1-2): DAMVIQNPRYQVTQFGKPVTLSCSQTLNHNVMYWYQQKSSQAPKLLFHYYDKDFNNEADTPDNFQSRRPNTSFCFLDIRSPGLGDTAMYLCATSRDLAANYGYTFGSGTRLTVV.

The chain couples TRBV27 to TRBJ1-5; 7 bases are shared with TRBD1. The V segment lost 3 bases and the J segment 3 bases; nucleotides outside the gene matches: 2. There are 14 residues in the CDR3. The germline gives CDR1 MNHEY, CDR2 SMNVEV (reference sequence). In DNA form, the CDR3 reads TGTGCCAGCAGTTTCACAGGGGTCAATCAGCCCCAGCATTTT. The encoded protein is CASSFTGVNQPQHF.

CDR3 DNA sequence: TGTGCCAGCTCAACCACAGGGTTTCTCAACGAGCAGTACTTC. Its protein product is CASSTTGFLNEQYF. This sequence joins TRBV18 and TRBJ2-7; tentatively, D is TRBD1 (6 bases). The V gene's germline CDR1 is KGHSH and CDR2 LQKENI. This CDR3 comprises 14 residues. Deletions cut 5 bases from V and 5 bases from J, with 16 bases between.

This clone has a handful of counts. The chain uses TRBV28 and TRBJ1-4; perhaps TRBD1 as D (5 bases). Germline V gene data show CDR1 as MDHEN and CDR2 as SYDVKM. This CDR3 spans 12 amino acids. The ends were cut back, 5 bases at V and 16 bases at J, with 17 bases in the middle. In DNA, the CDR3 is TGTGCCAGCAGTGGACGGAGACAGCTGAGGTTTTTT. Encoded protein: CASSGRRQLRFF.

This clone has just a few counts. V usage is TRBV9 and J usage is TRBJ2-1, with 10 bases matching TRBD2. The germline gives CDR1 SGDLS, CDR2 YYNGEE. After removal of 3 bases from V and 8 bases from J, the junction contained 2 bases not matched to a gene. The CDR3 sequence is 13 residues long. This CDR3 is CASSGLAGDEQFF. DNA for the CDR3: TGTGCCAGCAGCGGCCTAGCGGGGGATGAGCAGTTCTTC.

The chain employs TRBV6-1 and TRBJ2-1; 12 positions match TRBD2. CDR3 length equals 13 residues. CDR1 is MNHNS and CDR2 is SASEGT in the germline V gene. V was clipped by 8 bases and J by 4 bases; unmatched bases: 0. CDR3 DNA: TGTGCCAGCGGGACTAGCGGGTACAATGAGCAGTTCTTC. Translated: CASGTSGYNEQFF.

The rearrangement links TRBV6-1 to TRBJ2-2; 7 bases map to TRBD2. The germline V gene encodes CDR1 MNHNS and CDR2 SASEGT. V gave up 4 bases and J gave up 1 base; unmatched junction bases: 6. This CDR3 is built from 16 residues. CDR3 sequence: CASSVKREGNTGELFF. Written as DNA, the CDR3 is TGTGCCAGCAGTGTAAAGCGGGAAGGGAACACCGGGGAGCTGTTTTTT.

Regarding this clone: A read error may account for a junction end that differs from germline. The rearrangement uses TRBV5-6 and TRBJ2-5; possibly TRBD1 for D (5 bases). This CDR3 is built from 16 residues. Germline-derived CDR1 and CDR2 are SGHDT and YYEEEE. As DNA, the CDR3 is TGTGCCAGCACCTTGGATGGATTGTGGCAGGGCGAGACCCAGTACTTC. Translated, it gives CASTLDGLWQGETQYF.

This clone was observed a single time. V usage is TRBV9 and J usage is TRBJ2-3; TRBD2 matches 13 bases. The CDR3 length is 19 residues. Germline V gene data show CDR1 as SGDLS and CDR2 as YYNGEE. J was trimmed by 0 bases and V by 3 bases; bases with no gene match: 10. CDR3 region: CASSASGTSGKLSTDTQYF. The DNA of the CDR3 is TGTGCCAGCAGCGCGTCCGGGACTAGCGGGAAGTTGAGCACAGATACGCAGTATTTT.

The J gene is TRBJ2-3, the V gene TRBV6-1; possible D gene TRBD1, 6 bases. V lost 7 bases and J lost 4, with 9 bases in between. The CDR3 runs 12 residues. Germline-derived CDR1 and CDR2 are MNHNS and SASEGT. CDR3: CASKGGSDTQYF. As DNA, the CDR3 is TGTGCCAGCAAAGGGGGATCAGATACGCAGTATTTT.

V is TRBV28 and J is TRBJ2-3, with 14 bases lining up with TRBD2. The CDR3 extends over 16 amino acids. Germline V gene lookup returns CDR1 MDHEN and CDR2 SYDVKM. V gave up 3 bases and J gave up 6 bases; unmatched junction bases: 5. CDR3 coding DNA: TGTGCCAGCAGTTTGCGACTAGCGGGGGGGGTGGATACGCAGTATTTT. It is translated as CASSLRLAGGVDTQYF.

The chain carries TRBV18 and TRBJ1-2, with D perhaps matching TRBD1 (5 bases). CDR1 KGHSH and CDR2 LQKENI come from the germline V gene. This CDR3 is 14 amino acids long. V lost 3 bases and J 1 base, leaving 9 bases between the germline ends. The CDR3 reads CASSPTTDNYGYTF. CDR3 DNA: TGTGCCAGCTCACCGACGACAGATAACTATGGCTACACCTTC.

CDR3 bases: TGTGCCAGCAGTCCATATCTAGCGGGGGCCTACGAGCAGTACTTC. Amino acids: CASSPYLAGAYEQYF. The chain couples TRBV6-5 to TRBJ2-7, with 10 nucleotides matching TRBD2. Trimming removed 5 bases from V and 2 bases from J; junction bases left unmatched: 6. There are 15 residues in the CDR3. Germline CDR1 reads MNHEY; CDR2 reads SVGAGI.

V gene TRBV5-4 combines with J gene TRBJ2-1; 9 bases are a match to TRBD1. V shed 4 bases and J 7 bases; nucleotides not matched to a gene: 6. Germline CDR1 is SGHNT and CDR2 is YYREEE (reference sequence). The CDR3 has 14 amino acids. CDR3 DNA sequence: TGTGCCAGCAGCCCCGGGACAGGGCATAATGAGCAGTTCTTC. This encodes CASSPGTGHNEQFF.